The 11 T cell receptor beta chains in this list originate from one sample, sequenced in a study of T cell repertoires in cytomegalovirus infection. Their specific antigens are unknown. TCRdb re-called the reads with MiXCR, one entry per CDR3 protein. The sample includes 95,000 to 120,000 distinct CDR3 sequences, over 30% of them seen just once. The input for sequencing was CD8+ T cells from cultured PBMCs, taken from culture after CMV antigen stimulation. These receptors were obtained from a human donor in good health (CMV status not recorded). Some clones in this sample may be carry-over from other donors' samples.

The rearrangement uses TRBV10-3 and TRBJ1-1, with D possibly TRBD1 on 6 matching bases. This CDR3 spans 15 amino acids. Germline loops: CDR1 ENHRY, CDR2 SYGVKD. V was pared by 2 bases and J by 1 base, with 11 bases between. The CDR3 sequence: CAISEKTGWNTEAFF. The CDR3 DNA follows: TGTGCCATCAGTGAGAAGACAGGTTGGAACACTGAAGCTTTCTTT.

As DNA, the CDR3 is TGTGCCAGCAGCCCGGACAGCCATGAGCAGTTCTTC. This translates into CASSPDSHEQFF. The rearrangement joins TRBV6-5 to TRBJ2-1; possibly TRBD1 for D (6 bases). The CDR3 runs 12 residues. Germline-derived CDR1 and CDR2 are MNHEY and SVGAGI. V was shortened by 6 bases and J by 8 bases, with 11 bases between the two germline ends.

The chain is built from TRBV7-9 and TRBJ1-2; 7 nucleotides match TRBD1. The CDR3 spans 14 residues. The V gene's germline CDR1 is SEHNR and CDR2 FQNEAQ (reference sequence). The ends lost 5 bases at V and 7 bases at J; junction bases unmatched: 10. CDR3 residues: CASSRGQETRGYTF. The CDR3 nucleotides are TGTGCCAGCAGCCGCGGACAGGAGACGCGTGGCTACACCTTC.

This clonotype has a handful of counts. The genes are TRBV6-5 and TRBJ1-2; D remains ambiguous. Germline V gives CDR1 MNHEY, CDR2 SVGAGI. Between the trimmed V and J ends, which lost 0 bases and 4 bases, there was a span of 15 bases. The CDR3 covers 16 residues. The CDR3 coding sequence is TGTGCCAGCAGTTACTCGTTGTCAGCATTAATCTATGGCTACACCTTC. Protein sequence: CASSYSLSALIYGYTF.

The V and J genes are TRBV6-6 and TRBJ1-2; D perhaps matches TRBD1 (6 bases). The germline V and J ends were trimmed by 8 bases and 3 bases, with 25 bases remaining between them. The CDR3 consists of 17 residues. Germline V gene data show CDR1 as MNHNY and CDR2 as SVGAGI (reference sequence). DNA for the CDR3: TGTGCCAGCTACCGATGGCAGGGGAGTCTTCTCGACTATGGCTACACCTTC. This translates into CASYRWQGSLLDYGYTF.

This clonotype was detected a few times. This chain links TRBV27 with TRBJ1-4; 8 bases are a match to TRBD1. Germline CDR1 is MNHEY and CDR2 is SMNVEV (reference sequence). The V gene end was trimmed by 5 bases and the J gene end by 6 bases; junction bases not matched to a gene: 8. CDR3 length: 15 amino acids. The CDR3 loop reads CASSPLDRVHEKLFF. The CDR3 DNA reads TGTGCCAGCAGTCCCCTGGACAGGGTACATGAAAAACTGTTTTTT.

The genes are TRBV7-9 and TRBJ1-1; 12 bases map to TRBD1. V trimming: 4 bases; J trimming: 3 bases; junction bases outside the gene matches: 9. The V gene's germline CDR1 is SEHNR and CDR2 FQNEAQ (reference sequence). This CDR3 has 17 residues. The CDR3 loop reads CASSSPGTGGRYTEAFF. The CDR3 bases are TGTGCCAGCAGCTCCCCCGGGACAGGGGGCCGCTACACTGAAGCTTTCTTT.

The chain couples TRBV4-1 to TRBJ1-5, with 7 nucleotides matching TRBD1. Germline CDR1 and CDR2: MGHRA and YSYEKL. The ends lost 3 bases at V and 3 bases at J; junction bases unmatched: 5. This CDR3 is 15 amino acids long. CDR3 nucleotides: TGCGCCAGCAGCCATACAGGGGCTTCCAATCAGCCCCAGCATTTT. It yields the protein CASSHTGASNQPQHF.

V usage is TRBV29-1 and J usage is TRBJ2-2, with 9 bases matching TRBD1. The CDR3 has 14 residues. The germline V gene has CDR1 SQVTM and CDR2 ANQGSEA. V dropped 6 bases and J dropped 3; count of bases not matched to a gene: 5. The CDR3: CSVAGTGYTGELFF. The DNA for the CDR3 is TGCAGCGTCGCCGGGACAGGGTACACCGGGGAGCTGTTTTTT.

This clonotype came up a few times. V usage is TRBV7-6 and J usage is TRBJ2-5, with D possibly being TRBD2 (5 bases). This CDR3 contains 16 residues. V lost 0 bases and J 0 bases, leaving 11 bases between the germline ends. Germline V lookup: CDR1 SGHVS, CDR2 FNYEAQ. In DNA, the CDR3 is TGTGCCAGCAGCTTAGCCTTCTCCGGGGACCAAGAGACCCAGTACTTC. Translating gives CASSLAFSGDQETQYF.

CDR3: CASTSDRDADQPQHF. CDR3 DNA sequence: TGTGCCAGCACCTCTGACAGGGATGCGGATCAGCCCCAGCATTTT. The gene calls are TRBV12-3 or TRBV12-4 and TRBJ1-5, with 7 positions matching TRBD1. The J segment lost 5 bases and the V segment lost 7 bases, leaving 11 bases of the junction unmatched. This CDR3 has 15 residues.